The rows below give T cell receptor beta chains drawn from one sample of a study of cytomegalovirus exposure and HLA in healthy donors. TCRdb's copy holds only in-frame clones and misses some; the assay was immunoSEQ multiplex PCR. In the table there are approximately 200,000 clones, approximately 79% of which are singletons. The sample was PBMCs. The receptors come from a girl under 10 years old in good health and CMV-seronegative. The CDR3 runs from the conserved cysteine through the conserved F or W. The order of the fields is CDR3 DNA, CDR3 protein, J gene, D gene, clone size, V gene. The D gene is left open where the match is weak. Not all rows give a size; the values are once, few, many and, for expanded clones, a class.

TGCGCCAGCAGCAACTTAGCGGGTTACGAGCAGTACTTC,CASSNLAGYEQYF,TRBJ2-7,TRBD2,-,TRBV5-1
TGTGCCAGCAGTTCCGACAGGGACTCTGGGGCCAACGTCCTGACTTTC,CASSSDRDSGANVLTF,TRBJ2-6,TRBD1,-,TRBV6-6
TGTGCCAGCAGGGGACTAGCGGGAGGGTCGGGGGAGCTGTTTTTT,CASRGLAGGSGELFF,TRBJ2-2,TRBD2,-,TRBV6-1
TGTGCCAGCAGCCGCGGGGGGGCCTACGAGCAGTACTTC,CASSRGGAYEQYF,TRBJ2-7,TRBD2,-,TRBV6-5
TGTGCCAGCAGCTTAGGGGGGGGGACACAGAGAGCCTACGAGCAGTACTTC,CASSLGGGTQRAYEQYF,TRBJ2-7,-,-,TRBV7-2
TGTGCCAGCAGCCGACTAGCGGGCGGCTACAATGAGCAGTTCTTC,CASSRLAGGYNEQFF,TRBJ2-1,TRBD2,-,TRBV13
TGTGCCAGTAGTTCGCGCTCTGGAAACACCATATATTTT,CASSSRSGNTIYF,TRBJ1-3,-,-,TRBV19
TGTGCCATCAGTGAGTCGAAACTAGCGGGGGATACGCAGTATTTT,CAISESKLAGDTQYF,TRBJ2-3,TRBD2,-,TRBV10-3
TGCGCCAGCAGCCTCGCAAAGGACAGGGCTGATGGCTACACCTTC,CASSLAKDRADGYTF,TRBJ1-2,TRBD1,-,TRBV4-1
TGCGCCAGCAGCGTGACAGGGGGCGACCAGTACTTC,CASSVTGGDQYF,TRBJ2-5,TRBD1,-,TRBV5-1
TGTGCCAGCAGTTGGGAGAGCACAGATACGCAGTATTTT,CASSWESTDTQYF,TRBJ2-3,-,few,TRBV27
TGTGCCAGCAGCTCCTGGACAGGGAGTGAAGCTTTCTTT,CASSSWTGSEAFF,TRBJ1-1,TRBD1,-,TRBV7-2
TGTGCCAGCAGCTGGACAGGTCCGACAGATACGCAGTATTTT,CASSWTGPTDTQYF,TRBJ2-3,TRBD1,-,TRBV5-4
TGTGCCAGCAGCCGAGGGCCCGAGCAGTACTTC,CASSRGPEQYF,TRBJ2-7,-,once,TRBV11-1
TGCGCCAGCGCCCGGGGATCGGGAGGCTACACCTTC,CASARGSGGYTF,TRBJ1-2,-,-,TRBV5-1
TGCGCCAGCAGCCAAGGGCCAGGGTCCCACTACGAGCAGTACTTC,CASSQGPGSHYEQYF,TRBJ2-7,-,-,TRBV4-1
TGTGCCAGCAGTTGGGGCGATGGTCTCGAGCAGTACTTC,CASSWGDGLEQYF,TRBJ2-7,-,-,TRBV2
TGCGCCAGCAGATCTGGGGCCCCCTCGGAGGGCTACACCTTC,CASRSGAPSEGYTF,TRBJ1-2,-,-,TRBV5-1
TGTGCCAGTAGTTCAGGACTAGCGGGACAAGATACGCAGTATTTT,CASSSGLAGQDTQYF,TRBJ2-3,TRBD2,once,TRBV19
TGTGCCATCAGAGCAAGCGGGAGTGGGGGATACAATGAGCAGTTCTTC,CAIRASGSGGYNEQFF,TRBJ2-1,TRBD2,-,TRBV10-3
TGTGCCAGCTCACCTGGCTCCTCGAACACCATATATTTT,CASSPGSSNTIYF,TRBJ1-3,-,once,TRBV18
TGCAGCGTCCTCCCACAGACAGGTCTCGTCTATGAGCAGTTCTTC,CSVLPQTGLVYEQFF,TRBJ2-1,-,-,TRBV29-1
TGTGCCACCAGCTCCCGAGCGGGGGATCCCTACGAGCAGTACTTC,CATSSRAGDPYEQYF,TRBJ2-7,TRBD2,-,TRBV15
TGTGCCTGGAGTGTAACCGACAGGAGCTCTGGGGCCAACGTCCTGACTTTC,CAWSVTDRSSGANVLTF,TRBJ2-6,-,-,TRBV30
TGCAGCGTTTTGAGCTCCTACGAGCAGTACTTC,CSVLSSYEQYF,TRBJ2-7,-,-,TRBV29-1
TGTGCCAGCCGAACCCCAGGGGGCACAGATACGCAGTATTTT,CASRTPGGTDTQYF,TRBJ2-3,-,-,TRBV6-1
TGTGCCAGCAGCGCCGGGCAGTTTAGCGGGGGGGAGCATGAGCAGTTCTTC,CASSAGQFSGGEHEQFF,TRBJ2-1,TRBD2,-,TRBV9
TGCGCCACCACACTAGCGGGGGAATCAAGCTCCTACAATGAGCAGTTCTTC,CATTLAGESSSYNEQFF,TRBJ2-1,TRBD2,-,TRBV4-1
TGCGCCAGCAGCACGGACAGGGTCCAAGAGACCCAGTACTTC,CASSTDRVQETQYF,TRBJ2-5,TRBD1,-,TRBV5-1
TGTGCCAGCAGCGCAAAGTCACAGGTCACCTACAATGAGCAGTTCTTC,CASSAKSQVTYNEQFF,TRBJ2-1,-,-,TRBV9
TGTGCCAGCAGTGGGAGGGTTTCAAACTATGGCTACACCTTC,CASSGRVSNYGYTF,TRBJ1-2,-,-,TRBV27
TGTGCCAGCAGTGCTTCCGGGACAGTTACTGAAGCTTTCTTT,CASSASGTVTEAFF,TRBJ1-1,TRBD1,few,TRBV6-1
TGCAGTGCTTGGACTAGCGATGAGCAGTTCTTC,CSAWTSDEQFF,TRBJ2-1,TRBD2,-,TRBV20-1
TGCGCCAGCAGCTTGGGACAGGGCGATGAAAAACTGTTTTTT,CASSLGQGDEKLFF,TRBJ1-4,TRBD1,-,TRBV5-1
TGTGCCAGTAACCCCGGACAGGGGGCGCTTCTTGATGAAGCTTTCTTT,CASNPGQGALLDEAFF,TRBJ1-1,TRBD1,-,TRBV19
TGTGCCAGCAGCCGGCTGACAGGGACAGTCGGCTACACCTTC,CASSRLTGTVGYTF,TRBJ1-2,TRBD1,once,TRBV14
TGTGCCAGCAGTTACGACAGGAGGATGTATGGCTACACCTTC,CASSYDRRMYGYTF,TRBJ1-2,-,-,TRBV5-4
TGTGCCAGCAGCAAGGGACAGACCTTTAACGGGATCACCTACAATGAGCAGTTCTTC,CASSKGQTFNGITYNEQFF,TRBJ2-1,TRBD1,-,TRBV7-6
TGCAGCGCCCGAGGGGGGGAGGTCTCTGAAGCTTTCTTT,CSARGGEVSEAFF,TRBJ1-1,-,-,TRBV29-1
TGTGCCAGCAGCTCCGGGACAGGAAGGAAACTGTTTTTT,CASSSGTGRKLFF,TRBJ1-4,TRBD1,-,TRBV5-4
TGTGCCAGCAGTCCCCGGGGGGCTCCTGGCTACGAGCAGTACTTC,CASSPRGAPGYEQYF,TRBJ2-7,-,-,TRBV6-5
TGTGCCAGTAGTCTACTAGCGGGAGGGGAGGATACGCAGTATTTT,CASSLLAGGEDTQYF,TRBJ2-3,TRBD2,once,TRBV19
TGTGCCAGCAGCCCGCAATATGAGACAGCGGGGAGGCTGTTTTTT,CASSPQYETAGRLFF,TRBJ2-2,TRBD2,-,TRBV9
TGTGCCAGCAGTGAGGGCAGGGCGGGGGATCAGCCCCAGCATTTT,CASSEGRAGDQPQHF,TRBJ1-5,-,-,TRBV2
TGTGCCGGCAGCCCCCCGACAGAGACTTCTAACTATGGCTACACCTTC,CAGSPPTETSNYGYTF,TRBJ1-2,-,-,TRBV7-9
TGCGCCAGCAGCCTTGCCCTGGGACAGACGAATGAAAAACTGTTTTTT,CASSLALGQTNEKLFF,TRBJ1-4,TRBD1,-,TRBV5-1
TGCGCCGGCAGTGAGTCAGTAGCGGCCGGGGAGCTGTTTTTT,CAGSESVAAGELFF,TRBJ2-2,-,-,TRBV10-1
TGTGCCAGCAGCTTTCTGTCTGGAAACACCATATATTTT,CASSFLSGNTIYF,TRBJ1-3,-,once,TRBV5-4
TGTGCCAGCAGCCACGACAGGGTGGCGGCTCGAGAGCAGTACTTC,CASSHDRVAAREQYF,TRBJ2-7,TRBD1,-,TRBV6-5
TGCGCCAGCAGCTTGGCTCTGGGGACAGGGATTGGTGAAAAACTGTTTTTT,CASSLALGTGIGEKLFF,TRBJ1-4,TRBD1,-,TRBV5-1
TGTGCCATCAGTGCGGGGGGATCCACAGATACGCAGTATTTT,CAISAGGSTDTQYF,TRBJ2-3,TRBD2,-,TRBV10-3
TGTGCCAGTAGTATCTATGGGGCAGGGAATCAGCCCCAGCATTTT,CASSIYGAGNQPQHF,TRBJ1-5,-,few,TRBV19
TGCGCCAGCAGCCAAGTGAGGACCTACGAGCAGTACTTC,CASSQVRTYEQYF,TRBJ2-7,-,few,TRBV4-1
TGTGCCAGCTCCCTTAGGGGGCCGGACACTGAAGCTTTCTTT,CASSLRGPDTEAFF,TRBJ1-1,TRBD1,-,TRBV27
TGTGCCAGCAGTCCAACGGGGATCGTGGCGGGGGAGACCCAGTACTTC,CASSPTGIVAGETQYF,TRBJ2-5,-,-,TRBV27
TGTGCCAGCAGCGCCACAAGGGCGGGGGACTACGAGCAGTACTTC,CASSATRAGDYEQYF,TRBJ2-7,TRBD2,-,TRBV7-9